The clone carrying this T cell receptor beta chain was counted ten times or more. This CDR3 is 15 amino acids long. From germline, CDR1 is MNHNS and CDR2 SASEGT. Trimming cost V 4 bases and J 2 bases, with 14 bases left between them. MiXCR, run by TCRdb on the RT-PCR reads, gives a single entry per CDR3 protein. The sample contains 650,000 to 800,000 distinct CDR3 sequences, more than 13% of which appear only once. The V gene is TRBV6-1, the J gene TRBJ1-1; a weak D match, TRBD1 (5 bases). The sequence derives from a female donor in good health, serving as a healthy control. The specimen was memory CD4+ T cells from blood. The CDR3 coding sequence is TGTGCCAGCAGTGCGTCAGGGTGGTCAAACACTGAAGCTTTCTTT. Its translation: CASSASGWSNTEAFF.